These T cell receptor beta chains were read from a single sample in a study of T-cell memory formation after mild COVID-19. Via MiXCR, TCRdb re-called the 5' RACE reads, giving one row per CDR3 protein. The sample records 150,000 to 200,000 distinct CDR3 sequences, approximately 10% being singletons. Sequenced input: PBMCs or a T cell subset sorted from them (not recorded which). The receptors stem from a man aged 18 to 30 who had mild COVID-19 (a few samples of this study predate the infection). Cell type and time point are not known. CDR3s include the opening cysteine and the closing phenylalanine or tryptophan. The D gene is left open where the match is weak. Only part of the rows carry a size: once, few, many, or a class if the clone is expanded.

CDR3 protein	CDR3 DNA	D gene	clone size	J gene	V gene
CASGTGTSEFNEQFF	TGTGCCAGCGGAACCGGGACGTCGGAATTTAATGAGCAGTTCTTC	.	few	TRBJ2-1	TRBV12-3/TRBV12-4
CASMQRGGAGETQYF	TGTGCCAGCATGCAACGCGGGGGGGCCGGTGAGACCCAGTACTTC	TRBD2	.	TRBJ2-5	TRBV2
CASSPIPYGYTF	TGTGCCAGCAGCCCAATCCCCTATGGCTACACCTTC	.	many	TRBJ1-2	TRBV7-2
CASSQQGQGDTQYF	TGTGCCAGCAGCCAACAGGGGCAGGGAGATACGCAGTATTTT	TRBD1	few	TRBJ2-3	TRBV12-3/TRBV12-4
CASSSNPTGSEQFF	TGTGCCAGCAGTTCGAACCCTACAGGGAGTGAGCAGTTCTTC	.	.	TRBJ2-1	TRBV6-2/TRBV6-3
CASSLRTSNYGYTF	TGTGCCAGCAGTTTAAGGACGTCTAACTATGGCTACACCTTC	.	.	TRBJ1-2	TRBV12-3/TRBV12-4
CASTPGDASTDTQYF	TGTGCCAGTACCCCAGGGGATGCTAGCACAGATACGCAGTATTTT	.	.	TRBJ2-3	TRBV19
CASSPLGSGWQETQYF	TGCGCCAGCAGCCCCCTCGGTAGCGGGTGGCAAGAGACCCAGTACTTC	TRBD2	few	TRBJ2-5	TRBV4-1
CASSQTGTIQPQHF	TGCGCCAGCAGCCAGACCGGGACGATTCAGCCCCAGCATTTT	.	.	TRBJ1-5	TRBV4-1
CASSHRGRGPDTQYF	TGCGCCAGCAGCCATAGGGGGCGCGGGCCAGATACGCAGTATTTT	TRBD1	few	TRBJ2-3	TRBV4-3
CASTPPGQLGGTQYF	TGTGCCAGCACCCCCCCCGGACAGCTCGGAGGTACCCAGTACTTC	.	.	TRBJ2-5	TRBV6-5
CASSDWRGGYNEQFF	TGTGCCAGCTCCGATTGGCGGGGGGGATACAATGAGCAGTTCTTC	TRBD2	.	TRBJ2-1	TRBV19
CASSQAGGRTGELFF	TGCGCCAGCAGCCAAGCAGGGGGCCGCACCGGGGAGCTGTTTTTT	TRBD1	.	TRBJ2-2	TRBV4-1
CATSARQGLWGYTF	TGTGCCACCAGCGCCCGACAGGGCCTGTGGGGCTACACCTTC	TRBD1	many	TRBJ1-2	TRBV15
CASSEMGQVSGEQYF	TGTGCCAGCAGTGAAATGGGACAGGTCTCCGGGGAGCAGTACTTC	TRBD1	.	TRBJ2-7	TRBV2
CASLLSSTDTQYF	TGTGCCAGCCTATTATCTAGCACAGATACGCAGTATTTT	.	.	TRBJ2-3	TRBV7-9
CASSGSILSYEQYF	TGTGCCAGCAGTGGGTCTATACTCTCCTACGAGCAGTACTTC	.	few	TRBJ2-7	TRBV6-1
CSARAGFQETQYF	TGCAGTGCTAGAGCTGGTTTCCAAGAGACCCAGTACTTC	.	.	TRBJ2-5	TRBV20-1
CASSLFAPPQPQHF	TGTGCCAGCAGTTTATTTGCCCCGCCTCAGCCCCAGCATTTT	.	few	TRBJ1-5	TRBV12-3/TRBV12-4
CASSPAGTGLYEQYF	TGTGCCAGCAGCCCAGCTGGGACGGGCCTATACGAGCAGTACTTC	.	.	TRBJ2-7	TRBV11-2
CASSQQGVGEQFF	TGTGCCAGCAGCCAACAGGGGGTCGGTGAGCAGTTCTTC	TRBD1	few	TRBJ2-1	TRBV14
CASTQGHPLTDTQYF	TGTGCCAGCACCCAGGGGCATCCCCTCACAGATACGCAGTATTTT	.	.	TRBJ2-3	TRBV7-2
CASSDPTAASNQPQHF	TGTGCCAGCAGCGATCCGACAGCCGCTAGCAATCAGCCCCAGCATTTT	.	few	TRBJ1-5	TRBV6-6
CASTMGGSGANVLTF	TGTGCCAGCACCATGGGTGGCTCTGGGGCCAACGTCCTGACTTTC	.	few	TRBJ2-6	TRBV12-3/TRBV12-4
CASSSTGTGAASIYGYTF	TGCGCCAGCAGCTCTACCGGGACAGGGGCCGCATCGATCTATGGCTACACCTTC	TRBD1	.	TRBJ1-2	TRBV5-1
CASSFTSYGYTF	TGTGCCAGCAGTTTCACAAGCTATGGCTACACCTTC	.	few	TRBJ1-2	TRBV6-2/TRBV6-3
CASSPENIQYF	TGTGCCAGCAGCCCAGAAAACATTCAGTACTTC	.	few	TRBJ2-4	TRBV12-3/TRBV12-4
CASSQEGFRVHQPQHF	TGTGCCAGCAGCCAAGAGGGATTCAGGGTCCATCAGCCCCAGCATTTT	.	few	TRBJ1-5	TRBV14
CASSRPGSGELFF	TGTGCCAGCAGCCGCCCGGGCTCCGGGGAGCTGTTTTTT	.	many	TRBJ2-2	TRBV7-9
CASGDELAGTGELFF	TGTGCCAGCGGAGATGAACTAGCGGGCACCGGGGAGCTGTTTTTT	TRBD2	.	TRBJ2-2	TRBV3-1
CASSDVDRSPYEQYF	TGTGCCAGCAGCGACGTGGACCGTAGCCCCTACGAGCAGTACTTC	.	few	TRBJ2-7	TRBV2
CASTRSRRLDTQYF	TGTGCCAGCACCCGGTCCCGGCGTTTAGATACGCAGTATTTT	.	few	TRBJ2-3	TRBV6-2/TRBV6-3
CASTRDMGYEQYF	TGTGCCAGCACCCGGGACATGGGTTACGAGCAGTACTTC	.	.	TRBJ2-7	TRBV6-2/TRBV6-3
CSARGPPGSYEQYF	TGCAGTGCTAGAGGACCCCCAGGGTCCTACGAGCAGTACTTC	.	many	TRBJ2-7	TRBV20-1
CASSDELAGGQETQYF	TGTGCCAGCAGCGATGAGTTAGCGGGGGGACAAGAGACCCAGTACTTC	TRBD2	.	TRBJ2-5	TRBV9
CASSLASAGYGYTF	TGTGCCAGCAGCTTAGCGTCGGCCGGTTATGGCTACACCTTC	.	few	TRBJ1-2	TRBV7-6
CATSDPGTGYNEQFF	TGTGCCACCAGTGATCCCGGGACAGGCTACAATGAGCAGTTCTTC	TRBD1	.	TRBJ2-1	TRBV24-1
CASSQSGAWNTGELFF	TGTGCCAGCAGTCAGTCGGGGGCCTGGAACACCGGGGAGCTGTTTTTT	.	few	TRBJ2-2	TRBV6-5
CASSLGSEETQYF	TGCGCCAGCAGCTTGGGCTCAGAAGAGACCCAGTACTTC	.	many	TRBJ2-5	TRBV5-1
CASSLGGVLTGELFF	TGTGCCAGCAGTTTAGGGGGGGTCCTCACCGGGGAGCTGTTTTTT	TRBD2	.	TRBJ2-2	TRBV28
CASSMRGGHLNEQFF	TGTGCCAGCAGCATGCGGGGGGGCCATTTAAATGAGCAGTTCTTC	TRBD2	.	TRBJ2-1	TRBV6-5
CASSIPGTDTQYF	TGCGCCAGCAGTATTCCCGGCACAGATACGCAGTATTTT	.	few	TRBJ2-3	TRBV10-2
CASSLSGGAEKTQYF	TGCGCCAGCAGCTTGAGCGGGGGGGCCGAAAAGACCCAGTACTTC	TRBD2	few	TRBJ2-5	TRBV5-1
CASSLDRGPGTEAFF	TGTGCCAGCAGCTTAGACAGGGGCCCAGGCACTGAAGCTTTCTTT	TRBD1	few	TRBJ1-1	TRBV7-9
CASSPTGSPSTEAFF	TGTGCCAGCAGCCCTACAGGGAGCCCGAGCACTGAAGCTTTCTTT	.	.	TRBJ1-1	TRBV6-2/TRBV6-3
CSVDPLGGPQGNTQYF	TGCAGCGTTGACCCCCTTGGGGGGCCTCAGGGAAATACGCAGTATTTT	.	.	TRBJ2-3	TRBV29-1
CASSSGNGYTF	TGTGCCAGCAGTTCCGGGAATGGCTACACCTTC	.	.	TRBJ1-2	TRBV12-3/TRBV12-4
CASSLEGRTEAFF	TGTGCCAGCAGCTTAGAAGGTAGGACTGAAGCTTTCTTT	.	many	TRBJ1-1	TRBV7-9
CASSPGTNGGLDTQYF	TGTGCCAGCAGCCCCGGGACGAACGGCGGGTTAGATACGCAGTATTTT	.	few	TRBJ2-3	TRBV7-3
CASRPGQLNSPLHF	TGTGCCAGCAGACCGGGACAGTTGAATTCACCCCTCCACTTT	TRBD1	.	TRBJ1-6	TRBV12-3/TRBV12-4
CASSLDAYNEQFF	TGCGCCAGCAGCTTGGATGCCTACAATGAGCAGTTCTTC	.	many	TRBJ2-1	TRBV5-1
CSAWVWETQYF	TGCAGTGCTTGGGTTTGGGAGACCCAGTACTTC	.	few	TRBJ2-5	TRBV20-1
CASSPRLDTQYF	TGTGCCAGCAGTCCTCGTCTGGATACGCAGTATTTT	.	many	TRBJ2-3	TRBV12-3/TRBV12-4
CASSSGTQNTIYF	TGTGCCAGCAGTTCGGGGACGCAAAACACCATATATTTT	.	many	TRBJ1-3	TRBV6-6
CASRRLAATDTQYF	TGTGCCAGCAGGCGACTAGCGGCCACAGATACGCAGTATTTT	TRBD2	.	TRBJ2-3	TRBV27
CACIRDPGAEAFF	TGTGCCTGTATCCGGGACCCTGGAGCTGAAGCTTTCTTT	.	.	TRBJ1-1	TRBV30
CASSQAMGIGELFF	TGCGCCAGCAGCCAAGCTATGGGGATAGGGGAGCTGTTTTTT	.	few	TRBJ2-2	TRBV5-1
CASSQDRGENGYTF	TGTGCCAGCAGCCAAGATCGGGGGGAAAATGGCTACACCTTC	.	few	TRBJ1-2	TRBV4-2